The rows below give T cell receptor beta chains drawn from one sample of a study of blood T cell repertoires in COVID-19. Profiled with immunoSEQ multiplex PCR; TCRdb holds only in-frame clones, not every one. The profile covers roughly 150,000 clones, with more than 75% appearing a single time and 4.5% to 6% taken by the ten largest. Material: peripheral blood. The receptors derive from a woman aged 50 to 65 with acute or convalescent COVID-19. CDR3s include the opening cysteine and the closing phenylalanine or tryptophan. The order of the fields is V gene, clone size, J gene, D gene, CDR3 DNA, CDR3 protein. The D gene is left open where the match is weak. The size field is filled for only some rows; it gives once, few, many or a size class.

TRBV18	.	TRBJ2-7	TRBD2	TGTGCCAGCTCACGCGGGGGGGTGTACGAGCAGTACTTC	CASSRGGVYEQYF
TRBV7-2	.	TRBJ1-1	TRBD1	TGTGCCAGCAGCACGGGACAGGGGGCCGGGAACACTGAAGCTTTCTTT	CASSTGQGAGNTEAFF
TRBV6-5	.	TRBJ1-1	.	TGTGCCAGCAGTACCCGAGACGGGTTGAACACTGAAGCTTTCTTT	CASSTRDGLNTEAFF
TRBV6-5	.	TRBJ1-1	TRBD1	TGTGCCAGCACACTAGACAGGGACACTGAAGCTTTCTTT	CASTLDRDTEAFF
TRBV30	.	TRBJ1-2	.	TGTGCCTGGGTTTCGTGGGAGGGGCACGACTATGGCTACACCTTC	CAWVSWEGHDYGYTF
TRBV7-6	.	TRBJ2-7	.	TGTGCCAGCAGCTTAGGGGGACTCGAGCAGTACTTC	CASSLGGLEQYF
TRBV7-8	.	TRBJ1-2	.	TGTGCCAGCAGCTCGCGGGGGGGAAATGGCTACACCTTC	CASSSRGGNGYTF
TRBV7-2	.	TRBJ1-1	TRBD1	TGTGCCAGCAGCTTACGGGGGACAGAGATGTACACTGAAGCTTTCTTT	CASSLRGTEMYTEAFF
TRBV19	.	TRBJ1-2	.	TGTGCCAGTAGTATAGGGGGCATCCAAGGCTACACCTTC	CASSIGGIQGYTF
TRBV12-3/TRBV12-4	.	TRBJ1-2	.	TGTGCCAGCAGTTCCTCAGGGGAAGGCTACACCTTC	CASSSSGEGYTF
TRBV5-1	.	TRBJ1-5	.	TGCGCCAGCAGCTTGGGGCCTAATCAGCCCCAGCATTTT	CASSLGPNQPQHF
TRBV4-2	.	TRBJ2-5	.	TGTGCCAGCAGCCAAGACGCAAACCAGGGGGAGACCCAGTACTTC	CASSQDANQGETQYF
TRBV7-9	.	TRBJ1-1	.	TGTGCCAGCACAGGAGTGGTCGCAGAAGCTTTCTTT	CASTGVVAEAFF
TRBV25-1	.	TRBJ1-1	.	TGTGCCAGCAGTGGGGCAGGGGCGGCTGAAGCTTTCTTT	CASSGAGAAEAFF
TRBV7-6	.	TRBJ1-5	TRBD1	TGTGCCAGCAGCTTAGATTTGGACAGGGCAAGTCAGCCCCAGCATTTT	CASSLDLDRASQPQHF
TRBV19	few	TRBJ1-1	TRBD1	TGTGCCAGTAGTGCCCGACAGGGTTTGAACACTGAAGCTTTCTTT	CASSARQGLNTEAFF
TRBV18	.	TRBJ1-4	.	TGTGCCAGCTCACGAGGGACTGGGTTCGGAGAAGAAAAACTGTTTTTT	CASSRGTGFGEEKLFF
TRBV21-1	.	TRBJ2-1	.	TGTGCCAGCAGCACTTTGGGACAGCACAATGAGCAGTTCTTC	CASSTLGQHNEQFF
TRBV11-3	.	TRBJ2-2	TRBD2	TGTGCCAGCAGCTTAGTTACTAGCGACACCGGGGAGCTGTTTTTT	CASSLVTSDTGELFF
TRBV6-1	.	TRBJ2-6	.	TGTGCCAGCAGTGAAGTAACAGGGTTGAGCTCTGGGGCCAACGTCCTGACTTTC	CASSEVTGLSSGANVLTF
TRBV3-1/TRBV3-2	.	TRBJ1-1	.	TGTGCCAGCAGTTTCTCCAGGAACACTGAAGCTTTCTTT	CASSFSRNTEAFF